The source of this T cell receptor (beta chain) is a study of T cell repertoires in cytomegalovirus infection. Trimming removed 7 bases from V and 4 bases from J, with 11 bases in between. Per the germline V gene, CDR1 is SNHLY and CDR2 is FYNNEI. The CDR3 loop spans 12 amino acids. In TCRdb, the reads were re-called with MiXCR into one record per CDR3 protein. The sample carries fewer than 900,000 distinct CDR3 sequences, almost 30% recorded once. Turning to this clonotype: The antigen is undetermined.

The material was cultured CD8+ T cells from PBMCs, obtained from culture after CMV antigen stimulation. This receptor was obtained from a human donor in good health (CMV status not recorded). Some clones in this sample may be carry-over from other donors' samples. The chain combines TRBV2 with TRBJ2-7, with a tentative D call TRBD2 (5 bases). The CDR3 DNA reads TGTGCCAGCAACCTCGGGAAATACGAGCAGTACGTC. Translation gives CASNLGKYEQYV.